The rows below give T cell receptor beta chains drawn from one sample of a study of neoadjuvant anti-PD-1 for oral cavity cancer. Some clones are missing from TCRdb's copy, which holds only in-frame ones; the method was immunoSEQ multiplex PCR. Seen here are around 12,000 clones, 50% to 75% observed once, and the top ten hold over 2%. The input for sequencing was PBMCs, taken before nivolumab (anti-PD-1) treatment. The receptors were sampled from a person aged 40 to 85 with oral cavity squamous cell carcinoma. CDR3s include the opening cysteine and the closing phenylalanine or tryptophan. The order of the fields is V gene, clone size, D gene, J gene, CDR3 DNA, CDR3 protein. The D gene is left open where the match is weak. Clone size is given for some rows only: seen once, a few or many times, or a class if the clone is expanded.

>TRBV27|-|-|TRBJ2-7
TGTGCCAGCAGGCCATTGGTGGCGGGGTCCTACGAGCAGTACTTC
CASRPLVAGSYEQYF
>TRBV19|-|TRBD2|TRBJ2-3
TGTGCCAGTAGTAGTAGGAGCGGGGGACTCCTCACAGATACGCAGTATTTT
CASSSRSGGLLTDTQYF
>TRBV11-3|-|-|TRBJ2-7
TGTGCCAGCAGCAAAAGAAAATACGAGCAGTACTTC
CASSKRKYEQYF
>TRBV11-3|few|-|TRBJ2-7
TGTGCCAGCAGCGGGCTGGAGGGGCACGAGCAGTACTTC
CASSGLEGHEQYF
>TRBV5-1|-|-|TRBJ1-3
TGCGCCAGCAGACAGGGCGCTGGAAACACCATATATTTT
CASRQGAGNTIYF
>TRBV6-6|-|TRBD1|TRBJ1-2
TGTGCCAGCAGTCCCAGCCAGGGACAGGGGGCGCGGGGCTACACCTTC
CASSPSQGQGARGYTF
>TRBV4-1|-|TRBD1|TRBJ2-7
TGCGCCAGCAGCCAAGGCCTCCGGGACAGGTGGCGGACCTACGAGCAGTACTTC
CASSQGLRDRWRTYEQYF
>TRBV4-1|-|-|TRBJ1-1
TGCGCCAGCAGCCAAGATGCAGGGGAGGGCACTGAAGCTTTCTTT
CASSQDAGEGTEAFF
>TRBV11-2|few|TRBD1|TRBJ2-7
TGTGCCAGCAGCACTTGGACAGGACTGGCCTACGAGCAGTACTTC
CASSTWTGLAYEQYF
>TRBV29-1|few|TRBD2|TRBJ2-7
TGCAGTTACTCCGGGACTAGCTACGAGCAGTACTTC
CSYSGTSYEQYF
>TRBV5-4|-|-|TRBJ1-1
TGTGCCAGCAGCTTGCAGTCCCCAGGGAGTACTGAAGCTTTCTTT
CASSLQSPGSTEAFF
>TRBV5-1|-|-|TRBJ1-2
TGCGCCAGCAGCTTGGTGCCCGATTCCCTTGGGGGCTACACCTTC
CASSLVPDSLGGYTF
>TRBV27|once|-|TRBJ2-7
TGTGCCAGCAGTTTAAGGCTTCGGGATACCTACGAGCAGTACTTC
CASSLRLRDTYEQYF
>TRBV4-1|-|TRBD2|TRBJ2-1
TGCGCCAGCAGCCACCCTCGGCGGGAGAGCTCCTACAATGAGCAGTTCTTC
CASSHPRRESSYNEQFF
>TRBV5-4|-|-|TRBJ1-1
TGTGCCAGCAGCTTGGCACTCCGGACCAACACTGAAGCTTTCTTT
CASSLALRTNTEAFF
>TRBV5-5|-|TRBD1|TRBJ1-1
TGTGCCAGCAGCACGGGACAGGGGAACACTGAAGCTTTCTTT
CASSTGQGNTEAFF
>TRBV13|-|-|TRBJ1-2
TGTGCCAGCACCTCTAGGGGGGGCCCAGAAGGCTACACCTTC
CASTSRGGPEGYTF
>TRBV2|-|TRBD1|TRBJ1-4
TGTGCCAGCAGTAGGGGGCGGCTGGGGACTAATGAAAAACTGTTTTTT
CASSRGRLGTNEKLFF